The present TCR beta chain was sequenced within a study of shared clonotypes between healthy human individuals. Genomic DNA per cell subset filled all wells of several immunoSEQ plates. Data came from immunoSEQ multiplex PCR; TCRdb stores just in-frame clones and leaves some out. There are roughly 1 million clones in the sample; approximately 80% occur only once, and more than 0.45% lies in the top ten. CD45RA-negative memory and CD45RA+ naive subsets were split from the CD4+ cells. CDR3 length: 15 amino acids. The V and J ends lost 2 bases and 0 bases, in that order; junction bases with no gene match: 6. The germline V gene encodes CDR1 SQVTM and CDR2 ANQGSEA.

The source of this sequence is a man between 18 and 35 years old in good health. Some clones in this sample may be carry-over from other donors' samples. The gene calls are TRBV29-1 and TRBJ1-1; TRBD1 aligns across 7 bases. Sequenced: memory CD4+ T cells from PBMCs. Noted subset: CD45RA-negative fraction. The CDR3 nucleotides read TGCAGCGTTGAAAACAGGGGCCCCCTGAACACTGAAGCTTTCTTT. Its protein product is CSVENRGPLNTEAFF. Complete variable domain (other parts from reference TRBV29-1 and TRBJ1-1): SAVISQKPSRDICQRGTSLTIQCQVDSQVTMMFWYRQQPGQSLTLIATANQGSEATYESGFVIDKFPISRPNLTFSTLTVSNMSPEDSSIYLCSVENRGPLNTEAFFGQGTRLTVV.